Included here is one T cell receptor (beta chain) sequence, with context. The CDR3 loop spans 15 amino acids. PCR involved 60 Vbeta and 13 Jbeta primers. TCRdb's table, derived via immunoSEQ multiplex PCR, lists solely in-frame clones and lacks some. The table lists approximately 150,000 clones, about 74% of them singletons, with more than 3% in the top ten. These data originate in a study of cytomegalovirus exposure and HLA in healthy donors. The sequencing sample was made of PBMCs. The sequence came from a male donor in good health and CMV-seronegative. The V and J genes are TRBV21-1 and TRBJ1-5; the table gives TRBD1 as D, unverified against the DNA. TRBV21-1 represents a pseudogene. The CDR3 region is CASEVRGLINQPQHF. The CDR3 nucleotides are TGTGCCAGCGAGGTAAGGGGGCTCATCAATCAGCCCCAGCATTTT.